The sequence of this TCR beta chain was determined in a study of cytomegalovirus exposure and HLA in healthy donors. A multiplex PCR was run with 60 Vbeta primers and 13 Jbeta primers. Sequencing was performed with immunoSEQ multiplex PCR; in TCRdb, only in-frame clones are kept and a portion is missing. The sample gives 120,000 or so clones, roughly a tenth of which show up once; roughly 4.6% is in the top ten. The receptor's source is a woman aged 18-29 years in good health and CMV-seropositive. Sample: PBMCs.

The CDR3 protein is CASSGSFRSTEAFF. In nucleotides, the CDR3 is TGTGCCAGCAGCGGCTCCTTCCGGAGCACTGAAGCTTTCTTT. The chain employs TRBV6-1 and TRBJ1-1; D unresolved. Per germline, CDR1 MNHNS and CDR2 SASEGT. Trimming left V 6 bases short and J 4 bases short, with 15 bases between. The CDR3 consists of 14 residues.